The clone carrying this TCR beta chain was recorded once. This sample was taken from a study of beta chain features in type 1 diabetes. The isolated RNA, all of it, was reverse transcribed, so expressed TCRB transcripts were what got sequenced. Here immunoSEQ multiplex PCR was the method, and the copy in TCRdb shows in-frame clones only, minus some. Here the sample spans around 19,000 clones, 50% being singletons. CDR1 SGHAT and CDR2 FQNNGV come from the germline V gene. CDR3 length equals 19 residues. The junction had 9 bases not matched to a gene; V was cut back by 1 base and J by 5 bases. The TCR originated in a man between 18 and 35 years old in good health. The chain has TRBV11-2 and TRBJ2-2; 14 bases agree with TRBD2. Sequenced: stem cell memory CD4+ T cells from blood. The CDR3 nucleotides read TGTGCCAGCAGCTTAGGAGGGGGACTAGCGGGAGTGGGGACCGGGGAGCTGTTTTTT. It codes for CASSLGGGLAGVGTGELFF.